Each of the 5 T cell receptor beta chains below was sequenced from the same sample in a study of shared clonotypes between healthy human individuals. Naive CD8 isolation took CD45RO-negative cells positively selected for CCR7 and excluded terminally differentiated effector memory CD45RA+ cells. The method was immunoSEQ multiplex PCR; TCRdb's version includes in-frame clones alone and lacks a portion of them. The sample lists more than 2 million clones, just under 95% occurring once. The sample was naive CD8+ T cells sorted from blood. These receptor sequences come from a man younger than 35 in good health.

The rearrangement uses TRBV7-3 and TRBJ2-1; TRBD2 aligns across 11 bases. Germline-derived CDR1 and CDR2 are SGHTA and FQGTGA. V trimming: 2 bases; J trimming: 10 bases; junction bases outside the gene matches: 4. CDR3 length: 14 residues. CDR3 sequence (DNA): TGTGCCAGCAGCTTAGCCCTAGCGGGGGGAGAGCAGTTCTTC. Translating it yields CASSLALAGGEQFF.

CDR3 DNA sequence: TGTGCCAGCAGCCCTGGCGTCGAGCAGTACTTC. It yields the protein CASSPGVEQYF. The gene calls are TRBV4-2 and TRBJ2-7; D gene unclear. Trimming removed 4 bases from V and 6 bases from J, with 7 bases in between. This CDR3 is built from 11 residues. Germline V gene lookup returns CDR1 LGHNA and CDR2 YNFKEQ.

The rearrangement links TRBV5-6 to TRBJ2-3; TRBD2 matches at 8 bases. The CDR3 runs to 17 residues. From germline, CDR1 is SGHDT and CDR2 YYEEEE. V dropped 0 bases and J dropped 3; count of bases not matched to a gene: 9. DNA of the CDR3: TGTGCCAGCAGCTTGGCCTCGGCAGCGGGAGTTACAGATACGCAGTATTTT. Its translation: CASSLASAAGVTDTQYF.

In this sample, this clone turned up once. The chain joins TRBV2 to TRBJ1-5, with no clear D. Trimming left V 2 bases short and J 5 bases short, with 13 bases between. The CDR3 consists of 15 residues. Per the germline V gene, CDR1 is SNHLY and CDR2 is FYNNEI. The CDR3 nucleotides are TGTGCCAGCAGTGAATCCTTGGGAGGGTATCAGCCCCAGCATTTT. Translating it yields CASSESLGGYQPQHF.

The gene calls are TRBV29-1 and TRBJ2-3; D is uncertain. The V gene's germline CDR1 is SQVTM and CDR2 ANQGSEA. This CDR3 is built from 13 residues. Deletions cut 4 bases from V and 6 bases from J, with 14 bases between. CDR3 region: CSVGGPDDDTQYF. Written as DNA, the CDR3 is TGCAGCGTTGGAGGTCCGGACGACGATACGCAGTATTTT.